Below, 14 T cell receptor beta chains from the same sample are listed, as sequenced in a study of cytomegalovirus exposure and HLA in healthy donors. PCR primers comprised 60 Vbeta and 13 Jbeta primers. Sequenced by immunoSEQ multiplex PCR; TCRdb stores in-frame clones only, minus some. The data show over 200,000 clones, more than 70% seen once. The sample was PBMCs. The source of these receptors is a human donor in good health.

V gene TRBV5-7 combines with J gene TRBJ2-7, with 8 bases lining up with TRBD2. TRBV5-7 qualifies as an ORF whose function is uncertain. The junction had 15 bases not matched to a gene; V was cut back by 4 bases and J by 0 bases. The CDR3 is made up of 18 amino acids. The chain's CDR3 is CASSNSWALAVSSYEQYF. As DNA, the CDR3 is TGTGCCAGCAGCAACTCCTGGGCACTAGCGGTAAGCTCCTACGAGCAGTACTTC.

The chain employs TRBV18 and TRBJ2-3; 13 bases fit TRBD2. CDR3 length equals 20 residues. V shed 1 base, J shed 4 bases, and the junction held 14 bases outside the gene matches. Germline V gives CDR1 KGHSH, CDR2 LQKENI. The CDR3 DNA is TGTGCCAGCTCACCACTACCAATACTAGCGGGAGGGCCGTTGGCAGATACGCAGTATTTT. Its translation is CASSPLPILAGGPLADTQYF.

This chain uses TRBV28 with TRBJ2-1; 9 nucleotides line up with TRBD2. The V and J ends lost 6 bases and 0 bases, in that order; junction bases with no gene match: 12. Germline CDR1 is MDHEN and CDR2 is SYDVKM. The CDR3 runs to 18 residues. The CDR3 reads CASRTRLAARPSYNEQFF. The CDR3 DNA sequence: TGTGCCAGCAGAACAAGACTAGCGGCCCGCCCCTCCTACAATGAGCAGTTCTTC.

The count of this clone is one. Other DNA sequences in the sample encode the same CDR3. This chain uses TRBV29-1 with TRBJ2-5, with 8 bases identical to TRBD1. With V trimmed by 5 bases and J by 1 base, 3 bases remained unmatched. This CDR3 has 13 amino acids. CDR1 SQVTM and CDR2 ANQGSEA come from the germline V gene. The CDR3 DNA is TGCAGCGTTAACAGGGGGTTCCAAGAGACCCAGTACTTC. It codes for CSVNRGFQETQYF.

The rearrangement joins TRBV6-6 to TRBJ2-2; D remains ambiguous. Germline CDR1 is MNHNY and CDR2 is SVGAGI (reference sequence). V was clipped by 6 bases and J by 6 bases, with 5 bases between them. CDR3 size: 11 residues. CDR3 sequence reads: CASSSPGELFF. CDR3 in DNA: TGTGCCAGCAGCTCTCCCGGGGAGCTGTTTTTT.

This chain connects TRBV30 to TRBJ1-1, with TRBD1 matching 7 bases. This CDR3 spans 13 amino acids. Trimming at V came to 5 bases and at J to 8 bases, leaving 11 bases not matched to a gene. Germline-derived CDR1 and CDR2 are GTSNPN and SVGIG (reference sequence). CDR3 in amino acids: CAWATGLHSEAFF. The CDR3 nucleotides are TGTGCCTGGGCGACAGGGCTTCATTCAGAAGCTTTCTTT.

The CDR3 bases are TGTGCCAGCAGCTTACAGGGTTTTGAAGCTTTCTTT. This translates into CASSLQGFEAFF. The J gene is TRBJ1-1, the V gene TRBV7-2, with D possibly matching TRBD1 (5 bases). Germline V gives CDR1 SGHTA, CDR2 FQGNSA. The ends were cut back, 2 bases at V and 7 bases at J, with 8 bases in the middle. The CDR3 totals 12 residues.

This chain uses TRBV7-2 with TRBJ2-7; tentatively, D is TRBD1 (6 bases). The CDR3 totals 13 residues. Germline V gives CDR1 SGHTA, CDR2 FQGNSA. V was clipped by 2 bases and J by 2 bases, with 7 bases between them. This chain's CDR3 is CASSLKGAYEQYF. The CDR3 bases are TGTGCCAGCAGCTTAAAGGGGGCCTACGAGCAGTACTTC.

The chain employs TRBV29-1 and TRBJ2-4; maybe TRBD1 (6 bases). V gave up 7 bases and J gave up 9 bases, with 16 bases separating them. The germline gives CDR1 SQVTM, CDR2 ANQGSEA. This CDR3 has 12 amino acids. The DNA for the CDR3 is TGCAGCGCCGAAGGGCAGGGGCCCATTCAGTACTTC. Translation gives CSAEGQGPIQYF.

This clone has a handful of counts. This chain joins TRBV9 and TRBJ2-3; 9 bases line up with TRBD2. V was clipped by 1 base and J by 3 bases; unmatched bases: 9. This CDR3 contains 17 residues. From germline, CDR1 is SGDLS and CDR2 YYNGEE. The CDR3 bases are TGTGCCAGCAGCGTACCCACGACTAGCGGAGGGACAGATACGCAGTATTTT. This encodes CASSVPTTSGGTDTQYF.

This clone was counted between two and nine times. The chain combines TRBV5-4 with TRBJ2-7, with D perhaps matching TRBD2 (5 bases). Germline CDR1 reads SGHNT; CDR2 reads YYREEE (reference sequence). V shed 4 bases and J shed 3 bases, with 20 bases lying between them. The CDR3 contains 16 residues. This CDR3 is CASSPKIEGRYYEQYF. CDR3 in DNA: TGTGCCAGCAGCCCAAAAATCGAGGGCCGCTACTACGAGCAGTACTTC.

This clone appeared a single time. The rearrangement links TRBV5-4 to TRBJ1-3; perhaps TRBD1 as D (6 bases). Trimming removed 4 bases at V and 0 bases at J, with 14 bases between. The CDR3 contains 16 residues. Germline-derived CDR1 and CDR2 are SGHNT and YYREEE (reference sequence). The DNA for the CDR3 is TGTGCCAGCAGCCGGGAAGGGGGAGCCTCTGGAAACACCATATATTTT. It specifies CASSREGGASGNTIYF.

The CDR3 DNA is TGTGCCAGCAGCCAACTAAGCGGGAGCCCCTACAATGAGCAGTTCTTC. It is translated as CASSQLSGSPYNEQFF. The chain has TRBV16 and TRBJ2-1, with TRBD2 matching 8 bases. Trimming removed 2 bases from V and 2 bases from J; junction bases left unmatched: 5. This CDR3 region has 16 residues. From germline, CDR1 is KGHSY and CDR2 FQNENV.

The rearrangement links TRBV9 to TRBJ1-1, with TRBD1 as a possible D gene (5 bases). The CDR3 runs 15 residues. The germline V gene has CDR1 SGDLS and CDR2 YYNGEE. Trimming pared 6 bases from V and 5 bases from J, leaving 20 bases between. CDR3 bases: TGTGCCAGCACCCAGTCATCACAGGCCTGGACTGAAGCTTTCTTT. Translating gives CASTQSSQAWTEAFF.